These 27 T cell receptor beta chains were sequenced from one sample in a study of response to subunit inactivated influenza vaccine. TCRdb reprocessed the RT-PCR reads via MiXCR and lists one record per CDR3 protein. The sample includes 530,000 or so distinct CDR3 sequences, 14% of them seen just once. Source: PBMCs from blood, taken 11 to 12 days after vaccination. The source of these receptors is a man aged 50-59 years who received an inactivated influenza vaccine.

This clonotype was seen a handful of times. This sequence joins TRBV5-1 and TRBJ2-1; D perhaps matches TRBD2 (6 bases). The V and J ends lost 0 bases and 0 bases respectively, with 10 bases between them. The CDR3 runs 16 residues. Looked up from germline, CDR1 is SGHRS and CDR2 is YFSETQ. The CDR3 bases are TGCGCCAGCAGCTTGGCGGTAGCGGCCTCCTACAATGAGCAGTTCTTC. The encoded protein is CASSLAVAASYNEQFF. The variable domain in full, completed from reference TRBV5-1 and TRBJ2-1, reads KAGVTQTPRYLIKTRGQQVTLSCSPISGHRSVSWYQQTPGQGLQFLFEYFSETQRNKGNFPGRFSGRQFSNSRSEMNVSTLELGDSALYLCASSLAVAASYNEQFFGPGTRLTVL.

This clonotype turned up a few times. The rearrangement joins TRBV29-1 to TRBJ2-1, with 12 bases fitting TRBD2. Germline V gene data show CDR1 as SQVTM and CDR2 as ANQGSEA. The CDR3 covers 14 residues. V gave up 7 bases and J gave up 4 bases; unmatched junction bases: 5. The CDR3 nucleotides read TGCAGCGACCTAGCGGGAGGGCTTTACAATGAGCAGTTCTTC. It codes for CSDLAGGLYNEQFF.

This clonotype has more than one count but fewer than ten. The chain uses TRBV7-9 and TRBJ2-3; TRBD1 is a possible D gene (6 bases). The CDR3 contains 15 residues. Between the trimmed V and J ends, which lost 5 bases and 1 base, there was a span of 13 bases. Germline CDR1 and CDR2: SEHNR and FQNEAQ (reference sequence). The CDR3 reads CASSVQGWGTDTQYF. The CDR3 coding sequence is TGTGCCAGCAGCGTACAGGGTTGGGGCACAGATACGCAGTATTTT.

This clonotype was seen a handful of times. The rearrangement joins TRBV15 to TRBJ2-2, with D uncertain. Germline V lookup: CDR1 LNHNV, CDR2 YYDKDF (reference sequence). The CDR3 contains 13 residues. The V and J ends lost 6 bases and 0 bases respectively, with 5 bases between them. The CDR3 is CATSISNTGELFF. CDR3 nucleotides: TGTGCCACCAGTATCTCGAACACCGGGGAGCTGTTTTTT.

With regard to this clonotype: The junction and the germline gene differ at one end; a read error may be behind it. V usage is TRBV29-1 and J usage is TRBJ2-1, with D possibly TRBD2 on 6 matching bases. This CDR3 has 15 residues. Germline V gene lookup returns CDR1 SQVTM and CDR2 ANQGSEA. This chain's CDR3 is CSDQPGYAGRLRQSF. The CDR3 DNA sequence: TGCAGCGACCAACCAGGATACGCGGGAAGACTGCGGCAGTCCTTC.

DNA for the CDR3: TGTGCCACCAGCAGCGACAGGGGTCAGGAGACCCAGTACTTC. Translation: CATSSDRGQETQYF. The chain combines TRBV15 with TRBJ2-5, with 8 bases fitting TRBD1. This CDR3 has 14 residues. The ends lost 3 bases at V and 5 bases at J; junction bases unmatched: 5. CDR1 and CDR2 from the germline V gene are LNHNV and YYDKDF (reference sequence).

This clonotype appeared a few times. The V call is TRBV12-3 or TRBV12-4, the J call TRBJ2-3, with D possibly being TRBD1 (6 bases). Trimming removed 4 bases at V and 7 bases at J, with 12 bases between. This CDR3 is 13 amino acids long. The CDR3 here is CASSSTGPNTQYF. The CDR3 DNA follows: TGTGCCAGCAGTTCGACAGGACCTAATACGCAGTATTTT.

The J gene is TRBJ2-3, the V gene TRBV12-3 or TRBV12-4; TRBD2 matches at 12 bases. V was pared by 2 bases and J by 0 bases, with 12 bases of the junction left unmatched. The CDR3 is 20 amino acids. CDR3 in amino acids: CASSLFVAGLAGGSTDTQYF. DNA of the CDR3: TGTGCCAGCAGTTTATTCGTCGCAGGGCTAGCGGGGGGGAGCACAGATACGCAGTATTTT.

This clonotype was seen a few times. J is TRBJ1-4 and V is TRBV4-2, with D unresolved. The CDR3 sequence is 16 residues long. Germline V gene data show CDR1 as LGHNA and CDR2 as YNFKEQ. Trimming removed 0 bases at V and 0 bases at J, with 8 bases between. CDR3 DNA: TGTGCCAGCAGCCAAGAACGGGTTGCAACTAATGAAAAACTGTTTTTT. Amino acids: CASSQERVATNEKLFF.

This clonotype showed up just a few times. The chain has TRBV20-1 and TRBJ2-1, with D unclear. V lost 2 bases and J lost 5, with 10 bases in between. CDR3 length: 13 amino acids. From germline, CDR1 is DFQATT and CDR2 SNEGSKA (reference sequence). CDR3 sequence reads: CSARLWPNNEQFF. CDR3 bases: TGCAGTGCTAGACTATGGCCAAACAATGAGCAGTTCTTC.

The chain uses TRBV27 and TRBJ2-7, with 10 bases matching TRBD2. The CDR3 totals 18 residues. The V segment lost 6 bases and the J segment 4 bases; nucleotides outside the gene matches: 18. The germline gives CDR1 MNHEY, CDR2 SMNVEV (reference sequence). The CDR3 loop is CASSLAGASSGRTYEQYF. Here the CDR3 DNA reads TGTGCCAGCAGCCTCGCGGGGGCTTCTAGCGGGAGAACATACGAGCAGTACTTC.

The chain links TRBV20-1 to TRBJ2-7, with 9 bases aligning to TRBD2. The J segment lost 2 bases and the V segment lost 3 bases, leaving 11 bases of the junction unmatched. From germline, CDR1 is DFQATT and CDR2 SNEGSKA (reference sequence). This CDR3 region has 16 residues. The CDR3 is CSARGLADTLAYEQYF. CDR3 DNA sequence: TGCAGTGCTAGGGGACTAGCAGATACCCTGGCCTACGAGCAGTACTTC.

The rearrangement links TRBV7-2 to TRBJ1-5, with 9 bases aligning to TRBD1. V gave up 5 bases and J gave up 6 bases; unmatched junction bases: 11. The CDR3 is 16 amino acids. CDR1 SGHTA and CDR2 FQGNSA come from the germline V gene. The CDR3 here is CASSLQGARIGQPQHF. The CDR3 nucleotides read TGTGCCAGCAGCCTACAGGGGGCCAGAATCGGTCAGCCCCAGCATTTT.

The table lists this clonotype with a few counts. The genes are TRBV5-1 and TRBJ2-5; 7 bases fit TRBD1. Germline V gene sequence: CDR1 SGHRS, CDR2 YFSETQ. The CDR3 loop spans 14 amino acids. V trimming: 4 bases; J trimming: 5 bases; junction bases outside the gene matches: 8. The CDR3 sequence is CASSVTGVTETQYF. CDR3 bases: TGCGCCAGCAGCGTCACAGGGGTAACGGAGACCCAGTACTTC.

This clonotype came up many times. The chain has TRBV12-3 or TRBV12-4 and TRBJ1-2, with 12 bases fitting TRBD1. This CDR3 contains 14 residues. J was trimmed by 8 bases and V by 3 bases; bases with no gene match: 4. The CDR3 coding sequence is TGTGCCAGCAGTTTGGCCGGGACAGGGGGCGGCTACACCTTC. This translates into CASSLAGTGGGYTF.

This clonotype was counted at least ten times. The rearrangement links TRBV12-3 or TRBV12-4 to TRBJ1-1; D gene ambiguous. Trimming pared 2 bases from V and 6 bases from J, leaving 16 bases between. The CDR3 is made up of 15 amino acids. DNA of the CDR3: TGTGCCAGCAGTTTATCGGCGGGCGCGGTTGCTGAAGCTTTCTTT. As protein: CASSLSAGAVAEAFF.

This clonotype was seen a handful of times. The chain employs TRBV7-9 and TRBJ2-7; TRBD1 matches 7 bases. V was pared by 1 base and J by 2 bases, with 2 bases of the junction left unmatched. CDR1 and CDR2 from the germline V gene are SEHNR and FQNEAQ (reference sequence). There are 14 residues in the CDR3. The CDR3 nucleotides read TGTGCCAGCAGCTTAGATGGGACAGCCTACGAGCAGTACTTC. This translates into CASSLDGTAYEQYF.

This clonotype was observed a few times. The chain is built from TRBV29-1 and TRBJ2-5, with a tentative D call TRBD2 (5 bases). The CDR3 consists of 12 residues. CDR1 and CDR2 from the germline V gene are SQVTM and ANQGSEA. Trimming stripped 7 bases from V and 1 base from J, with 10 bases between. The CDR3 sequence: CSAGKIQETQYF. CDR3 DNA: TGCAGCGCGGGAAAAATCCAAGAGACCCAGTACTTC.

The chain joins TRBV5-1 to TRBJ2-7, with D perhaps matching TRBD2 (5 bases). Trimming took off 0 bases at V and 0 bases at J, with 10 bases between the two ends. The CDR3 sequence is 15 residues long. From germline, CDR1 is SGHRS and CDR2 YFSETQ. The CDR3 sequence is CASSLAGKSSYEQYF. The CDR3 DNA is TGCGCCAGCAGCTTGGCGGGGAAGAGCTCCTACGAGCAGTACTTC.

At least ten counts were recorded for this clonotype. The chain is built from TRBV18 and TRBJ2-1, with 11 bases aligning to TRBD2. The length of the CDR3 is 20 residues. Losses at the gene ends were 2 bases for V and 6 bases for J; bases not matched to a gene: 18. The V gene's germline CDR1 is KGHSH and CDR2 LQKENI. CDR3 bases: TGTGCCAGCTCACCATGGTTCAACGCCGGGACTAGCGGCACCCCCAATGAGCAGTTCTTC. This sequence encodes CASSPWFNAGTSGTPNEQFF.

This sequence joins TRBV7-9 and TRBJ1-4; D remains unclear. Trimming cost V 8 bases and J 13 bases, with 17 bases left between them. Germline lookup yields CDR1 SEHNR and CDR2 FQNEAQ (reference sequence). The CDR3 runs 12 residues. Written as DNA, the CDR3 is TGTGCCAGCGAGGCATTGGTGGATTCACTGTTTTTT. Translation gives CASEALVDSLFF.

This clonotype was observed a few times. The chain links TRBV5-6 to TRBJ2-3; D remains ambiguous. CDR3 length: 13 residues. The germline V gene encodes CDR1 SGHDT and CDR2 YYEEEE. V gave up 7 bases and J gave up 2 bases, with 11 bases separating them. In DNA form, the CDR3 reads TGTGCCAGCCAGGAACTAATCACAGATACGCAGTATTTT. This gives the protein CASQELITDTQYF.

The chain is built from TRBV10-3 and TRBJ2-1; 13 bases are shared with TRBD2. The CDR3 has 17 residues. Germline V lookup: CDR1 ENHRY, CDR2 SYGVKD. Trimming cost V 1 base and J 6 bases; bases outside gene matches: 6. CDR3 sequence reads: CAISEYRTSGGPNEQFF. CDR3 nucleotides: TGTGCCATCAGTGAGTATAGGACTAGCGGGGGTCCCAATGAGCAGTTCTTC.

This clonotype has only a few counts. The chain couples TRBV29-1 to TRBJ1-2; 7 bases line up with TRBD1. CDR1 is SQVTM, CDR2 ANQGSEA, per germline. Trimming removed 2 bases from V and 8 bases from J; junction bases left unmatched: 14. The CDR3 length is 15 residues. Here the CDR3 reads CSVEITNRGQWGYTF. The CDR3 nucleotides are TGCAGCGTTGAAATTACTAACCGGGGACAGTGGGGCTACACCTTC. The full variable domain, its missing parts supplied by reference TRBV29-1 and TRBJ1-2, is SAVISQKPSRDICQRGTSLTIQCQVDSQVTMMFWYRQQPGQSLTLIATANQGSEATYESGFVIDKFPISRPNLTFSTLTVSNMSPEDSSIYLCSVEITNRGQWGYTFGSGTRLTVV.

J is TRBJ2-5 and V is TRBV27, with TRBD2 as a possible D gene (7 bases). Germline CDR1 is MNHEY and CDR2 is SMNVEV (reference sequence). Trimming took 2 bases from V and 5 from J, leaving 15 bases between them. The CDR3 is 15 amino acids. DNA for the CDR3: TGTGCCAGCAGTTTAAGTCGGGGGGCCGGGGAGACCCAGTACTTC. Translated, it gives CASSLSRGAGETQYF.

The CDR3 region has the DNA TGTGCCAGCAGTGAGGGGGGGTCGCGCAATCAGCCCCAGCATTTT. Protein: CASSEGGSRNQPQHF. J is TRBJ1-5 and V is TRBV2; TRBD1 might be the D (5 bases). Trimming shortened V by 3 bases and J by 2 bases, and 11 bases separated the two germline ends. CDR1 and CDR2 from the germline V gene are SNHLY and FYNNEI. This CDR3 is built from 15 residues.

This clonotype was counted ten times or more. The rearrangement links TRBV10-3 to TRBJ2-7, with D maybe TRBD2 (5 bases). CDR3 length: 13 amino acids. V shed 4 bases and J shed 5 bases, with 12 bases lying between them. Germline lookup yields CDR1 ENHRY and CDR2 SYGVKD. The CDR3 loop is CAISGTSADEQYF. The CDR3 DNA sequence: TGTGCCATCAGTGGGACTTCGGCGGACGAGCAGTACTTC.